This entry is about one TCR beta chain. How the authors handled the data: Amplification with reference gene primers provided the estimates of nucleated cell counts. Data came from immunoSEQ multiplex PCR; TCRdb stores just in-frame clones and leaves some out. The V and J calls and the clone size are those of that table, but D and trimming were determined from the DNA. The table shows 150,000 or so clones, with about 90% occurring only once. The sample originates from a study of blood T cell repertoires in COVID-19. Across the whole study: The United States, Italy and Spain provided the acute and convalescent COVID-19 samples.

The CDR3 consists of 14 residues. Germline V gene data show CDR1 as LNHDA and CDR2 as SQIVND (reference sequence). The V and J ends lost 8 bases and 2 bases, in that order; junction bases with no gene match: 8. This chain links TRBV19 with TRBJ1-2; TRBD1 aligns across 7 bases. The sequenced sample was peripheral blood. The sequence was collected from a human donor in a cohort sampled during active COVID-19. Written as DNA, the CDR3 is TGTGCCAGTGAGAGGACAGGTATGAACTATGGCTACACCTTC. Amino acid sequence: CASERTGMNYGYTF.